This TCR beta chain was sequenced for a study of beta chain features in type 1 diabetes. With respect to this clone: Its antigen is undetermined.

Overall study results and limits: Shorter TCRB CDR3s, moderately but significantly so, were found in Type 1 diabetes patients in all four CD4+ subsets. Over-representation of high TCR-expressing cells was a possible consequence of cDNA sequencing.

Germline assignment: CDR1 MNHNY and CDR2 SVGAGI (reference sequence). The CDR3 extends over 16 amino acids. Trimming at V came to 5 bases and at J to 2 bases, leaving 9 bases not matched to a gene. Every bit of the isolated RNA underwent reverse transcription, so sequencing read expressed TCRB transcripts. Here immunoSEQ multiplex PCR was the method, and the copy in TCRdb shows in-frame clones only, minus some. Of about 330,000 clones in the sample, approximately 9.9% were seen once. Sequencing was carried out using naive CD4+ T cells from blood. The clonotype was recovered from a woman aged 25 to 39 in good health. The V and J genes are TRBV6-6 and TRBJ2-7, with 10 bases aligning to TRBD2. CDR3 nucleotides: TGTGCCAGCAGTCGAGGAGGGACTAGCGAGGCCTACGAGCAGTACTTC. It codes for CASSRGGTSEAYEQYF.